This T cell receptor (beta chain) was obtained from a study of beta chain features in type 1 diabetes. The authors reverse transcribed all of the isolated RNA, so sequencing captured expressed TCRB transcripts. Data came from immunoSEQ multiplex PCR; TCRdb stores just in-frame clones and leaves some out. Of 55,000 to 85,000 clones in the sample, nearly 50% were seen once. Study-wide findings and caveats: TCRB CDR3 length was moderately but significantly reduced in all four CD4+ subsets of Type 1 diabetes patients.

CDR1 is MNHEY, CDR2 SVGAGI, per germline. The CDR3 runs 16 residues. The V gene end was trimmed by 1 base and the J gene end by 3 bases; junction bases not matched to a gene: 7. This clone was seen a few times. Its antigen is unidentified. Source material: central memory CD4+ T cells from blood. This TCR derives from a man in his thirties or forties with type 1 diabetes. The chain is built from TRBV6-5 and TRBJ2-7; the match to TRBD2 covers 9 bases. The CDR3: CASSYWRLADGYEQYF. The DNA for the CDR3 is TGTGCCAGCAGTTACTGGAGACTAGCGGACGGCTACGAGCAGTACTTC.